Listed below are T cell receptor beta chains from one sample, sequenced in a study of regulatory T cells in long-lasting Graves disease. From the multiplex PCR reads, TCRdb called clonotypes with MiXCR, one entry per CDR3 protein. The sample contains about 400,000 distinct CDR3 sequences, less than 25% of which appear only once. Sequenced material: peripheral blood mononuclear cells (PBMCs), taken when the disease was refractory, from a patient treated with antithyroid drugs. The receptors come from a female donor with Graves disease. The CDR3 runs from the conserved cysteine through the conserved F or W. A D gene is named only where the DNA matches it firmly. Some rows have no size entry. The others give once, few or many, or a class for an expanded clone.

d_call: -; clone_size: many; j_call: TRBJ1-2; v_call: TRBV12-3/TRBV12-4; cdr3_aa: CASSLALSGLAGQDGYTF; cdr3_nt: TGTGCCAGCAGTTTAGCGCTATCGGGCCTAGCAGGGCAAGATGGCTACACCTTC
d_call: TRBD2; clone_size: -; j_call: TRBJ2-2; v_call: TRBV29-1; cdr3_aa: CSDDREGPNTGELFF; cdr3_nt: TGCAGCGATGACCGGGAGGGCCCGAACACCGGGGAGCTGTTTTTT
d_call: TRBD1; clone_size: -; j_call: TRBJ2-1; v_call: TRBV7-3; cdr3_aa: CASSLKGTGHANEQFF; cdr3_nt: TGTGCCAGCAGCTTAAAGGGGACAGGACACGCTAATGAGCAGTTCTTC
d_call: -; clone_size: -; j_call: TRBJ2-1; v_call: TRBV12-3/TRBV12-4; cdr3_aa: CASSRRGNSYNEQFF; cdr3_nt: TGTGCCAGCAGTCGAAGGGGAAACTCCTACAATGAGCAGTTCTTC
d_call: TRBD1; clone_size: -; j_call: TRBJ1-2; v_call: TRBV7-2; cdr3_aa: CASSTQTQGARGYTF; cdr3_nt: TGTGCCAGCAGCACACAGACACAGGGGGCGAGAGGCTACACCTTC
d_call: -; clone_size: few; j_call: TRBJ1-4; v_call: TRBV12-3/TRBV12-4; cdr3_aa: CASSRGRRRGEKLFF; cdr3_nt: TGTGCCAGCAGCAGAGGGAGACGGAGAGGTGAAAAACTGTTTTTT
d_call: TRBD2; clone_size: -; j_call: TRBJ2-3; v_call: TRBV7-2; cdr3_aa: CASSLAGTSGRTDTQYF; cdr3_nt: TGTGCCAGCAGCTTAGCCGGGACTAGTGGGCGCACAGATACGCAGTATTTT
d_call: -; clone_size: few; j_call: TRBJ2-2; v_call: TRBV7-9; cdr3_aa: CASSPVGGGSGELFF; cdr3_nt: TGTGCCAGCAGCCCTGTCGGCGGGGGCTCCGGGGAGCTGTTTTTT
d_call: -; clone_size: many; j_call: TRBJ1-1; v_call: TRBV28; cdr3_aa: CASSSWKNTEAFF; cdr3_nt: TGTGCCAGCAGTTCCTGGAAAAACACTGAAGCTTTCTTT
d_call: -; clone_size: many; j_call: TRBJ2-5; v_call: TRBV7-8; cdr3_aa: CASSYQETQYF; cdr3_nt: TGTGCCAGCAGCTACCAAGAGACCCAGTACTTC
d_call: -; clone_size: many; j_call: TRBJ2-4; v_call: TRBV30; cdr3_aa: CAWSVALGGYF; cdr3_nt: TGTGCCTGGAGCGTAGCCCTGGGGGGGTACTTC
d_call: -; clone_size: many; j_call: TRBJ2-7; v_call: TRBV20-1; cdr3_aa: CSATDSNYEQYF; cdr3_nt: TGCAGTGCAACGGACAGTAACTACGAGCAGTACTTC
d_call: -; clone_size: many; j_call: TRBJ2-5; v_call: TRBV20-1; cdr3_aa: CSASAGLPTQETQYF; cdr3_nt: TGCAGTGCCTCCGCGGGACTCCCGACCCAAGAGACCCAGTACTTC
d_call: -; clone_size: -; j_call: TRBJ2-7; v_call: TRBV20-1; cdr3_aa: CSASRDAYEQYF; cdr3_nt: TGCAGTGCTAGCAGGGATGCCTACGAGCAGTACTTC
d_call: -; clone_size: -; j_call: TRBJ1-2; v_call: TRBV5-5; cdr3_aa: CASSLYASELYGYTF; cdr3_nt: TGTGCCAGCAGCTTGTACGCCAGCGAGCTCTATGGCTACACCTTC
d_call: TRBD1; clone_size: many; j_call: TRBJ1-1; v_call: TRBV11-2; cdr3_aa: CASSLGQGGTEAFF; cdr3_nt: TGTGCCAGCAGCTTAGGGCAGGGGGGCACTGAAGCTTTCTTT
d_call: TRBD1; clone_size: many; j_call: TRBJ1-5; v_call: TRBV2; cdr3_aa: CASSEALMTGDNQPQHF; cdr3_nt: TGTGCCAGCAGTGAAGCACTGATGACAGGGGACAATCAGCCCCAGCATTTT
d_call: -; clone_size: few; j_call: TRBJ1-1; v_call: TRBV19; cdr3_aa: CASREIGLLNTEAFF; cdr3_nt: TGTGCCAGTAGAGAAATCGGCTTATTGAACACTGAAGCTTTCTTT
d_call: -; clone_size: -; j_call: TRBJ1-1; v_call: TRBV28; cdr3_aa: CASTEVGNTEAFF; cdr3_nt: TGTGCCAGCACCGAGGTGGGAAACACTGAAGCTTTCTTT
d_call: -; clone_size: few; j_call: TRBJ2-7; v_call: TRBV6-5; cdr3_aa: CASSYSGEWDYEQYF; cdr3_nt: TGTGCCAGCAGTTACTCAGGGGAGTGGGACTACGAGCAGTACTTC
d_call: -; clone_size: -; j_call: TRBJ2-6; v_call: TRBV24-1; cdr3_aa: CATSDFRGGANVLTF; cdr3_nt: TGTGCCACCAGTGATTTCCGGGGTGGGGCCAACGTCCTGACTTTC
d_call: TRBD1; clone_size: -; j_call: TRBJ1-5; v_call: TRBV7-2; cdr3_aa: CASSLPGGSQPQHF; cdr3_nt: TGTGCCAGCAGCTTACCAGGGGGGAGTCAGCCCCAGCATTTT
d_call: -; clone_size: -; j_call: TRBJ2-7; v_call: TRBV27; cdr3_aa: CASRGPFYEQYF; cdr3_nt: TGTGCCAGCAGAGGACCTTTTTACGAGCAGTACTTC
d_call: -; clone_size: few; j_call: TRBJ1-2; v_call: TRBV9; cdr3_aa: CASKGDNNLYGYTF; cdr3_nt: TGTGCCAGCAAAGGGGACAACAACCTCTATGGCTACACCTTC
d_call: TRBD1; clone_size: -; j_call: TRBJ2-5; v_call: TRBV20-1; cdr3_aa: CSARDWTGQETQYF; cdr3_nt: TGCAGTGCTAGAGATTGGACAGGGCAAGAGACCCAGTACTTC
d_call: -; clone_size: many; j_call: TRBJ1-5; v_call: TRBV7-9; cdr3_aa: CASSESGIGNQPQHF; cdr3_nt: TGTGCCAGCAGCGAGTCAGGTATAGGCAATCAGCCCCAGCATTTT
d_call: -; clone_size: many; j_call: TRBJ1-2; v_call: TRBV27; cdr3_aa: CASSGSGRYGYTF; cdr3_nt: TGTGCCAGCAGTGGCTCGGGACGGTATGGCTACACCTTC
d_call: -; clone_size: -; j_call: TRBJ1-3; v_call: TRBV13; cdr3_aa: CASSARDAISGNTIYF; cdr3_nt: TGTGCCAGCAGCGCAAGGGACGCAATCTCTGGAAACACCATATATTTT
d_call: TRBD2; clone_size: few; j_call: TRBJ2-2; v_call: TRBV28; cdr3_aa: CASSFIPSGPTGELFF; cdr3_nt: TGTGCCAGCAGTTTTATCCCTAGCGGGCCCACCGGGGAGCTGTTTTTT